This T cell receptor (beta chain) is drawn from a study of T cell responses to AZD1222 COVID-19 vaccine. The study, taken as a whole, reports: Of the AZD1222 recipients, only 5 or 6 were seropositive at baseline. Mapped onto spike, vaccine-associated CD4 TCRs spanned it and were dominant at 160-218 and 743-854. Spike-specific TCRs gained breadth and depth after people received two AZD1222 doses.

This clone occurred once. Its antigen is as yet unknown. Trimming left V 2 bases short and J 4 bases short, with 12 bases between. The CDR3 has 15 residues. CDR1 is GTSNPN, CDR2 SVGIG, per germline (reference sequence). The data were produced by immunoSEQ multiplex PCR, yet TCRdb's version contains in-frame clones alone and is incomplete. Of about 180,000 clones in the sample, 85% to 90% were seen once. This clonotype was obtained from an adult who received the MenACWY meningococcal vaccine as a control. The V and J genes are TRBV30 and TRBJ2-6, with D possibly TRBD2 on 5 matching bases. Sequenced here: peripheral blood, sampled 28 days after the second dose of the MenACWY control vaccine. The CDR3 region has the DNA TGTGCCTGGAGTAGGTGGGGAGCCGGGGCCAACGTCCTGACTTTC. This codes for CAWSRWGAGANVLTF.